This passage covers 13 T cell receptor beta chains from one sample sequenced in a study of blood T cells in healthy people across ages. Combining a sample-barcoded 5' primer with a J-beta primer mix, a second PCR ran for roughly 7 to 12 cycles. TCRdb reprocessed the 5' RACE reads with MiXCR, giving one entry per CDR3 protein. The repertoire consists of some 1,000,000 distinct CDR3 sequences, with less than 25% occurring once and the leading ten covering around 0.7%. These same records also appear under a second study, on T cells of mothers and their children.

The sample comprised blood. All receptors derive from a girl aged 2-9 years in good health.

This sequence joins TRBV3-1 and TRBJ2-1; tentative D call: TRBD2 (5 bases). Germline CDR1 reads LGHDT; CDR2 reads YNNKEL (reference sequence). The CDR3 length is 17 residues. V was clipped by 0 bases and J by 2 bases, with 14 bases between them. The chain's CDR3 is CASSQDYSGYPYNEQFF. The CDR3 coding sequence is TGTGCCAGCAGCCAAGATTACTCGGGGTATCCCTACAATGAGCAGTTCTTC.

The chain carries TRBV6-2 or TRBV6-3 and TRBJ1-1; D is unresolved. The V end lost 7 bases, the J end lost 0 bases, and 15 bases lay between the germline ends. Germline loops: CDR1 MNHEY, CDR2 SVGEGT. The CDR3 has 15 amino acids. The CDR3 DNA follows: TGTGCCAGCACCCCGGCTTACGACATGAACACTGAAGCTTTCTTT. The encoded protein is CASTPAYDMNTEAFF.

The J gene is TRBJ2-5, the V gene TRBV5-1, with 9 bases aligning to TRBD1. The germline V gene encodes CDR1 SGHRS and CDR2 YFSETQ. V dropped 5 bases and J dropped 5; count of bases not matched to a gene: 7. This CDR3 has 14 amino acids. The CDR3 sequence is CASRRTGADETQYF. In DNA form, the CDR3 reads TGCGCCAGCAGGCGGACAGGGGCAGACGAGACCCAGTACTTC. Together with reference TRBV5-1 and TRBJ2-5, the CDR3 gives the full variable domain: KAGVTQTPRYLIKTRGQQVTLSCSPISGHRSVSWYQQTPGQGLQFLFEYFSETQRNKGNFPGRFSGRQFSNSRSEMNVSTLELGDSALYLCASRRTGADETQYFGPGTRLLVL.

Concerning this clonotype: A single base separates this from a much larger clone, so it may be a read error. This chain joins TRBV5-1 and TRBJ2-1; 9 bases agree with TRBD2. The end of the DNA is better explained by TRBJ2-5, so the J call may be wrong. Germline CDR1 is SGHRS and CDR2 is YFSETQ. The CDR3 runs to 15 residues. CDR3 in amino acids: CACSLGLAGRETQYF. In nucleotides, the CDR3 is TGCGCCTGCAGCTTGGGGCTAGCGGGACGGGAGACCCAGTACTTC.

This clonotype was picked up many times. CDR3 amino acids: CSARGELEETQYF. For the CDR3, the DNA is TGCAGCGCAAGGGGGGAGTTGGAAGAGACCCAGTACTTC. The chain has TRBV29-1 and TRBJ2-5; D is tentatively TRBD1 or TRBD2 (6 bases each). V gave up 7 bases and J gave up 3 bases, with 15 bases separating them. The germline V gene encodes CDR1 SQVTM and CDR2 ANQGSEA. CDR3 length: 13 amino acids. The whole variable domain, remainder taken from reference TRBV29-1 and TRBJ2-5, is SAVISQKPSRDICQRGTSLTIQCQVDSQVTMMFWYRQQPGQSLTLIATANQGSEATYESGFVIDKFPISRPNLTFSTLTVSNMSPEDSSIYLCSARGELEETQYFGPGTRLLVL.

This clonotype was observed a handful of times. The genes are TRBV12-3 or TRBV12-4 and TRBJ1-1; D perhaps matches TRBD1 (5 bases). The CDR3 sequence is 12 residues long. V dropped 5 bases and J dropped 7 bases, with 11 bases sitting between them. The CDR3 DNA is TGTGCCAGCAGTCTATCCAGGGTTGAAGCTTTCTTT. This sequence encodes CASSLSRVEAFF.

J is TRBJ2-1 and V is TRBV29-1; TRBD1 agrees at 8 bases. Germline CDR1 SQVTM, CDR2 ANQGSEA. V gave up 1 base and J gave up 7 bases; unmatched junction bases: 6. The CDR3 covers 14 residues. CDR3 sequence: CSVEGQQGGNEQFF. The CDR3 DNA is TGCAGCGTTGAAGGGCAACAGGGGGGAAATGAGCAGTTCTTC.

Only a few counts were recorded for this clonotype. The genes are TRBV24-1 and TRBJ2-1; the match to TRBD2 covers 10 bases. Germline values: CDR1 KGHDR, CDR2 SFDVKD. This CDR3 comprises 16 residues. V lost 3 bases, J lost 3 bases, and 4 bases stayed unmatched. CDR3 sequence (DNA): TGTGCCACCAGTGATGTAGCGGGAGGCGTCTACAATGAGCAGTTCTTC. It codes for CATSDVAGGVYNEQFF.

This clonotype was found a few times. V usage is TRBV2 and J usage is TRBJ2-5; D remains ambiguous. The J call may be wrong; the DNA end is better matched by TRBJ2-1. The CDR3 length is 12 residues. From germline, CDR1 is SNHLY and CDR2 FYNNEI. The CDR3 DNA reads as TGTGCCAGCAGTGTGCGAACAGTTGAGCAGTTCTTC. This translates into CASSVRTVEQFF.

Notes on this clonotype: Germline and junction disagree at one end, which may indicate a read error. This rearrangement joins TRBV12-3 or TRBV12-4 to TRBJ1-2; D gene uncertain. The CDR3 has 12 residues. This CDR3 reads CASSSTIYGHTF. The CDR3 DNA sequence: TGTGCCAGCAGTTCGACCATATATGGCCACACCTTC.

V and J are TRBV20-1 and TRBJ2-5, with TRBD1 matching over 9 bases. This CDR3 has 14 residues. V gave up 1 base and J gave up 4 bases; unmatched junction bases: 4. Germline CDR1 DFQATT, CDR2 SNEGSKA (reference sequence). The CDR3 spells CSARVGTGRETQYF. CDR3 coding DNA: TGCAGTGCTAGAGTTGGGACAGGGCGAGAGACCCAGTACTTC.

CDR3 DNA: TGCAGTGCTAGAGATAGGGCAACGGGAATTGAGTTCTTC. Protein product: CSARDRATGIEFF. This chain joins TRBV20-1 and TRBJ2-1; D perhaps matches TRBD2 (5 bases). Between the trimmed V and J ends, which lost 0 bases and 14 bases, there was a span of 17 bases. This CDR3 contains 13 residues. CDR1 is DFQATT and CDR2 is SNEGSKA in the germline V gene (reference sequence).

This sequence joins TRBV3-1 and TRBJ2-1; no firm D call. The CDR3 runs to 16 residues. Germline CDR1 is LGHDT and CDR2 is YNNKEL (reference sequence). V was clipped by 4 bases and J by 8 bases, with 21 bases between them. CDR3 residues: CASSLNLRSTPDEQFF. The CDR3 nucleotides are TGTGCCAGCAGCCTTAACTTGAGGTCTACACCTGATGAGCAGTTCTTC.